Below are 11 T cell receptor beta chains sequenced from a single sample in a study of CD8+ T cells in alopecia areata. Treatment of the sample: oral pan-JAK inhibitor, 5-10 mg twice daily. After isolation, RNA underwent reverse transcription to generate cDNA as the sequencing template. TCRdb's copy holds only in-frame clones and misses some; the assay was immunoSEQ multiplex PCR. Among about 120,000 clones listed, 53% were seen once. This specimen consisted of CD4+ T cells sorted from blood, obtained at week 4, from a patient treated with tofacitinib. The receptors come from a human donor with alopecia areata.

Turning to this clone: At the DNA level, this CDR3 is encoded by other sequences in the same sample as well. The V call is TRBV29-1, the J call TRBJ2-3; D is possibly TRBD2 (6 bases). Trimming stripped 6 bases from V and 2 bases from J, with 12 bases between. CDR3 length: 13 residues. Germline values: CDR1 SQVTM, CDR2 ANQGSEA. CDR3 residues: CSVAGMNTDTQYF. CDR3 DNA: TGCAGCGTGGCGGGGATGAACACAGATACGCAGTATTTT.

This clone showed up just a few times. CDR3 in DNA: TGTGCCAGCAGCTCCTCCGTAGGCTCCGGGGGCACTGAAGCTTTCTTT. This gives the protein CASSSSVGSGGTEAFF. The chain carries TRBV7-3 and TRBJ1-1, with D possibly being TRBD1 (5 bases). CDR3 length: 16 amino acids. CDR1 is SGHTA and CDR2 is FQGTGA in the germline V gene. V was clipped by 4 bases and J by 4 bases, with 19 bases between them.

This clone has only one observation. This chain connects TRBV7-9 to TRBJ1-2, with 9 bases aligning to TRBD1. From germline, CDR1 is SEHNR and CDR2 FQNEAQ (reference sequence). The CDR3 is 15 amino acids. The V and J ends lost 1 base and 6 bases, in that order; junction bases with no gene match: 6. CDR3 residues: CASSLEDRDRDGYTF. For the CDR3, the DNA is TGTGCCAGCAGCTTAGAAGACCGGGACAGGGATGGCTACACCTTC.

This clone turned up a few times. The chain joins TRBV14 to TRBJ2-1; TRBD2 agrees at 7 bases. The V gene's germline CDR1 is SGHDN and CDR2 FVKESK. The ends lost 5 bases at V and 4 bases at J; junction bases unmatched: 8. The CDR3 consists of 15 residues. DNA for the CDR3: TGTGCCAGCAGCACCCCGGGAGGCCGTTACAATGAGCAGTTCTTC. The encoded protein is CASSTPGGRYNEQFF. The whole variable domain, remainder taken from reference TRBV14 and TRBJ2-1, is EAGVTQFPSHSVIEKGQTVTLRCDPISGHDNLYWYRRVMGKEIKFLLHFVKESKQDESGMPNNRFLAERTGGTYSTLKVQPAELEDSGVYFCASSTPGGRYNEQFFGPGTRLTVL.

This sequence joins TRBV28 and TRBJ2-7; D is undetermined. Germline assignment: CDR1 MDHEN and CDR2 SYDVKM. With 6 bases removed from V and 3 bases from J, the gap between germline ends came to 3 bases. This CDR3 has 10 amino acids. Here the CDR3 reads CASSGYEQYF. The CDR3 DNA is TGTGCCAGCAGCGGCTACGAGCAGTACTTC.

The chain is built from TRBV30 and TRBJ1-1; no firm D call. The CDR3 sequence is 13 residues long. The V end was cut by 3 bases, the J end by 0 bases, with 8 bases between. The V gene's germline CDR1 is GTSNPN and CDR2 SVGIG (reference sequence). CDR3 in DNA: TGTGCCTGGAGACTAAATATGAACACTGAAGCTTTCTTT. Translated: CAWRLNMNTEAFF.

This clone was seen a few times. This chain joins TRBV25-1 and TRBJ2-3; 8 nucleotides match TRBD2. The CDR3 consists of 15 residues. J gave up 5 bases and V 5 bases, and 9 bases lay outside the gene matches. Germline V gives CDR1 MGHDK, CDR2 SYGVNS. CDR3 region: CASSPTRGGGDTQYF. The DNA for the CDR3 is TGTGCCAGCAGTCCCACACGGGGGGGAGGAGATACGCAGTATTTT.

This clone was seen only a few times. The chain combines TRBV19 with TRBJ1-2; D ambiguous. Germline V gene lookup returns CDR1 LNHDA and CDR2 SQIVND (reference sequence). The CDR3 length is 16 residues. V was shortened by 0 bases and J by 0 bases, with 11 bases between the two germline ends. The CDR3: CASSIEPSRSNYGYTF. CDR3 bases: TGTGCCAGTAGTATAGAGCCCTCTCGCTCTAACTATGGCTACACCTTC.

This chain uses TRBV2 with TRBJ2-7; 11 nucleotides line up with TRBD1. CDR1 and CDR2 from the germline V gene are SNHLY and FYNNEI. This CDR3 region has 13 residues. After removal of 10 bases from V and 3 bases from J, the junction contained 5 bases not matched to a gene. The CDR3, as DNA: TGTGCCACCACGGGGACAGGGGGCTACGAGCAGTACTTC. The encoded protein is CATTGTGGYEQYF.

This clone was seen only a few times. The chain employs TRBV9 and TRBJ2-7; D may be TRBD1 (6 bases). With 7 bases removed from V and 7 bases from J, the gap between germline ends came to 21 bases. Germline CDR1 and CDR2: SGDLS and YYNGEE. CDR3 size: 14 residues. The chain's CDR3 is CASGKDSALKEQYF. The CDR3 nucleotides are TGTGCCAGCGGTAAGGACAGCGCCCTAAAGGAGCAGTACTTC.

The rearrangement uses TRBV30 and TRBJ1-2, with D possibly being TRBD1 (6 bases). The CDR3 runs 13 residues. Germline CDR1 and CDR2: GTSNPN and SVGIG (reference sequence). The germline V and J ends were trimmed by 5 bases and 2 bases, with 12 bases remaining between them. This CDR3 reads CAWSPTGNYGYTF. CDR3 in DNA: TGTGCCTGGTCACCAACAGGGAACTATGGCTACACCTTC.